A single sample gave rise to the 6 T cell receptor beta chains below, sequenced in a study of blood T cell repertoires in COVID-19. Here immunoSEQ multiplex PCR was the method, and the copy in TCRdb shows in-frame clones only, minus some. The data hold under 300,000 clones, with approximately 78% observed a single time. The sample taken for sequencing was peripheral blood. The receptors shown here come from a woman aged 18 to 35 with acute or convalescent COVID-19.

This chain joins TRBV30 and TRBJ2-7; 9 bases match TRBD1. Germline CDR1 GTSNPN, CDR2 SVGIG (reference sequence). The CDR3 length is 13 residues. Trimming cost V 2 bases and J 5 bases; bases outside gene matches: 4. CDR3 sequence reads: CAWSPGTGNEQYF. The CDR3 DNA reads TGTGCCTGGAGTCCCGGGACAGGGAACGAGCAGTACTTC. The full variable domain, rest sourced from reference TRBV30 and TRBJ2-7, is SQTIHQWPATLVQPVGSPLSLECTVEGTSNPNLYWYRQAAGRGLQLLFYSVGIGQISSEVPQNLSASRPQDRQFILSSKKLLLSDSGFYLCAWSPGTGNEQYFGPGTRLTVT.

V usage is TRBV20-1 and J usage is TRBJ2-2; TRBD2 matches at 11 bases. The V segment lost 3 bases and the J segment 1 base; nucleotides outside the gene matches: 4. CDR3 length: 16 residues. The germline V gene encodes CDR1 DFQATT and CDR2 SNEGSKA (reference sequence). The CDR3 loop is CSASSGTSGNTGELFF. The CDR3 DNA follows: TGCAGTGCTAGTTCCGGGACTAGCGGGAACACCGGGGAGCTGTTTTTT.

The CDR3 loop is CASSRQGAYNTDTQYF. CDR3 nucleotide sequence: TGTGCCAGCAGCCGACAGGGGGCATATAACACAGATACGCAGTATTTT. The chain is built from TRBV7-9 and TRBJ2-3, with 10 bases aligning to TRBD1. The CDR3 contains 16 residues. Trimming removed 5 bases from V and 2 bases from J; junction bases left unmatched: 7. Per the germline V gene, CDR1 is SEHNR and CDR2 is FQNEAQ (reference sequence).

The genes are TRBV20-1 and TRBJ2-1; TRBD2 agrees at 14 bases. J was trimmed by 6 bases and V by 3 bases; bases with no gene match: 7. Germline-derived CDR1 and CDR2 are DFQATT and SNEGSKA (reference sequence). This CDR3 is 16 amino acids long. The DNA for the CDR3 is TGCAGTGCTAGTCCCCCGACTAGCGGGAGGGCCAATGAGCAGTTCTTC. Its translation: CSASPPTSGRANEQFF.

This chain links TRBV30 with TRBJ2-1, with TRBD2 as a possible D gene (6 bases). The germline V gene has CDR1 GTSNPN and CDR2 SVGIG (reference sequence). Trimming shortened V by 3 bases and J by 2 bases, and 11 bases separated the two germline ends. This CDR3 is 14 amino acids long. DNA for the CDR3: TGTGCCTGGAGCCGTAGCGGAGCCTACAATGAGCAGTTCTTC. Translating it yields CAWSRSGAYNEQFF. Filled out from reference TRBV30 and TRBJ2-1, the complete variable domain reads SQTIHQWPATLVQPVGSPLSLECTVEGTSNPNLYWYRQAAGRGLQLLFYSVGIGQISSEVPQNLSASRPQDRQFILSSKKLLLSDSGFYLCAWSRSGAYNEQFFGPGTRLTVL.

This clone turned up a few times. The chain joins TRBV9 to TRBJ2-4; TRBD2 aligns across 8 bases. Per the germline V gene, CDR1 is SGDLS and CDR2 is YYNGEE. The CDR3 sequence is 15 residues long. Germline trimming cut 3 bases from V and 8 bases from J; bases unmatched to any gene: 10. The CDR3 DNA reads TGTGCCAGCAGCGAGACTAGCGTTGGGTGGGACATTCAGTACTTC. Protein: CASSETSVGWDIQYF.